This record looks at one T cell receptor beta chain sequence and its context. The target antigen is unknown. The CDR3 runs 12 residues. CDR1 and CDR2 (germline): SNHLY, FYNNEI. The germline V and J ends were trimmed by 5 bases and 1 base, with 5 bases remaining between them. The data belong to a study of cytomegalovirus exposure and HLA in healthy donors. Study observations and caveats: V- and J-gene trimming of TCR beta was linked (in a later analysis) to a missense DCLRE1C variant. The authors later found most CMV-associated TCR beta chains appeared HLA-restricted. Serostatus for CMV was the only available immune exposure information. According to an earlier analysis, most TCR beta V segments yielded productive rearrangements about 90% or about 30% of the time.

PCR employed 60 Vbeta and 13 Jbeta primers. Measured with immunoSEQ multiplex PCR; TCRdb has only the in-frame clones, and not every one. Altogether just over 150,000 clones are present, about 80% being singletons, with the ten largest covering approximately 0.89%. The receptor comes from a woman in her forties or fifties in good health and CMV-seropositive. The sequenced sample was PBMCs. This chain joins TRBV2 and TRBJ1-1, with D unclear. In DNA form, the CDR3 reads TGTGCCAGCAGTAGAGAGAACACTGAAGCTTTCTTT. It yields the protein CASSRENTEAFF. Using reference TRBV2 and TRBJ1-1 for the parts outside the CDR3, the full variable domain is EPEVTQTPSHQVTQMGQEVILRCVPISNHLYFYWYRQILGQKVEFLVSFYNNEISEKSEIFDDQFSVERPDGSNFTLKIRSTKLEDSAMYFCASSRENTEAFFGQGTRLTVV.